The text below deals with one TCR beta chain. The data are from a study of blood T cell repertoires in COVID-19. Turning to the study itself: T cells, B-cell-depleted T cells, or PBMCs provided the cDNA or gDNA that served as material.

Everyone who took part was roughly 18 to 89 years old, and they came from about two dozen US areas. Participants' own reports of clinical history determined their cohort assignment. The CDR3 consists of 16 residues. Deletions cut 0 bases from V and 0 bases from J, with 9 bases between. The V gene's germline CDR1 is SGHRS and CDR2 YFSETQ. Original processing notes: Reference gene primers were amplified, and this amplification served to estimate nucleated cell counts. Profiled with immunoSEQ multiplex PCR; TCRdb holds only in-frame clones, not every one. V and J calls and clone size are copied from that table; D and trimming were computed from the DNA. The sample contains 200,000 to 250,000 clones, around 91% of which appear only once.

The V call is TRBV5-1, the J call TRBJ2-2; D gene uncertain. The specimen was PBMCs or T cells enriched from blood (not recorded which). This TCR was recovered from a woman younger than 35 in a cohort exposed to, infected with or recovered from COVID-19 (not recorded which). CDR3 residues: CASSLEAVANTGELFF. The CDR3 coding sequence is TGCGCCAGCAGCTTGGAAGCCGTAGCGAACACCGGGGAGCTGTTTTTT.